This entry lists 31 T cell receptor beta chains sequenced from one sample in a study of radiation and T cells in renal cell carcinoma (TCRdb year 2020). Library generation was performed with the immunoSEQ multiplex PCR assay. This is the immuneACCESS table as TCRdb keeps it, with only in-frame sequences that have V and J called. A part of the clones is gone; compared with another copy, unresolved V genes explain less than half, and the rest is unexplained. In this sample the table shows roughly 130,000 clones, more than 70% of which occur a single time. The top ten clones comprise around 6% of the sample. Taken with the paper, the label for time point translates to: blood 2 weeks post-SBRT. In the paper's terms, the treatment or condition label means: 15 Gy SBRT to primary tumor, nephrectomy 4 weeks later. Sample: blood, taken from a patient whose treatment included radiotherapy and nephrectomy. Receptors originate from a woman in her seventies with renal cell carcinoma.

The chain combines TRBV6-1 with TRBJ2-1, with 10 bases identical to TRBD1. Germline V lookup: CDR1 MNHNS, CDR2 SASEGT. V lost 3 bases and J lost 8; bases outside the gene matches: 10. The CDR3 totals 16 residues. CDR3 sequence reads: CASSEPRDRGDHEQFF. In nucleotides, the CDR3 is TGTGCCAGCAGTGAGCCCCGGGACAGGGGTGATCATGAGCAGTTCTTC.

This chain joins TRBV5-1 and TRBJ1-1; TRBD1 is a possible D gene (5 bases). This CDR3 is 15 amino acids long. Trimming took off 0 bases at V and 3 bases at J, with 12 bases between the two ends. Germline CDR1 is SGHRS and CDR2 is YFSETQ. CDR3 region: CASSLAGREDTEAFF. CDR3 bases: TGCGCCAGCAGCTTGGCCGGCAGGGAGGACACTGAAGCTTTCTTT.

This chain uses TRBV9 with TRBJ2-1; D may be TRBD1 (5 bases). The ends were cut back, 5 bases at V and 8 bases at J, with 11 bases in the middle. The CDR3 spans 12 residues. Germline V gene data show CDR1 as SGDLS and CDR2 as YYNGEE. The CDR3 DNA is TGTGCCAGCAGTCGTCAGGGTCATGAGCAGTTCTTC. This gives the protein CASSRQGHEQFF.

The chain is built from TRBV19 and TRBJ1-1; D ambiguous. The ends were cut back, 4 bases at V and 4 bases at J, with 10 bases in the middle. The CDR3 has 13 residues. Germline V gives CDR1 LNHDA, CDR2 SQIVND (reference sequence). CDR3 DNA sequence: TGTGCCAGTAGTACCCGGGGATTCACTGAAGCTTTCTTT. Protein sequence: CASSTRGFTEAFF.

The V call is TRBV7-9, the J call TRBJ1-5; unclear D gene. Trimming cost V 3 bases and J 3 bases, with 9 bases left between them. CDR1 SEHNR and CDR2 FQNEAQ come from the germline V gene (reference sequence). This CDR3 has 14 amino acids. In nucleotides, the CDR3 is TGTGCCAGCAGCTTCGACACCATCAATCAGCCCCAGCATTTT. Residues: CASSFDTINQPQHF.

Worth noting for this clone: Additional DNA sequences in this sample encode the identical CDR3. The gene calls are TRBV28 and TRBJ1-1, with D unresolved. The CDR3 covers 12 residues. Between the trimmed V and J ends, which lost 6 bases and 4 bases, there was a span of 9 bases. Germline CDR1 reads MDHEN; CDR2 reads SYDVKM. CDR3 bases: TGTGCCAGCAGCCTTTTAGGCACTGAAGCTTTCTTT. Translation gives CASSLLGTEAFF.

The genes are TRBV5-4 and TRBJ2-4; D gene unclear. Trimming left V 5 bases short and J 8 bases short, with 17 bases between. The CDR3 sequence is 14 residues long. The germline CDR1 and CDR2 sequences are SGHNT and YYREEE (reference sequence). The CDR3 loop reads CASSSPGPADIQYF. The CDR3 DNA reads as TGTGCCAGCAGTTCGCCGGGCCCCGCAGACATTCAGTACTTC.

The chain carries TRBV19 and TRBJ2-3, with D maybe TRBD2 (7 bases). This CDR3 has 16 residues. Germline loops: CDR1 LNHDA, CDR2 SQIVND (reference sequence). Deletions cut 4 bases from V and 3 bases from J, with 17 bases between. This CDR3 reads CASSNLRGAGTDTQYF. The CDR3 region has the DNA TGTGCCAGTAGTAACTTACGGGGGGCAGGGACAGATACGCAGTATTTT.

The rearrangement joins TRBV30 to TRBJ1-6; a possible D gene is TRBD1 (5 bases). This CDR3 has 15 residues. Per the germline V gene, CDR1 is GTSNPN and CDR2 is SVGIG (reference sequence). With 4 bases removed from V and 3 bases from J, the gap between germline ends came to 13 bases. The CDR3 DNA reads TGTGCCTGGATCGAAGGGAGGGGCTATAATTCACCCCTCCACTTT. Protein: CAWIEGRGYNSPLHF. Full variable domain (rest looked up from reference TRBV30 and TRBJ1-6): SQTIHQWPATLVQPVGSPLSLECTVEGTSNPNLYWYRQAAGRGLQLLFYSVGIGQISSEVPQNLSASRPQDRQFILSSKKLLLSDSGFYLCAWIEGRGYNSPLHFGNGTRLTVT.

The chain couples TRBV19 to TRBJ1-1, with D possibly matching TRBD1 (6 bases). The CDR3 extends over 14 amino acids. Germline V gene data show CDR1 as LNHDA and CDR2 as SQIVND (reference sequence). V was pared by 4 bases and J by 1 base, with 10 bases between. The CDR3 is CASSTTGRNTEAFF. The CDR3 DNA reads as TGTGCCAGTAGTACCACAGGGCGGAACACTGAAGCTTTCTTT.

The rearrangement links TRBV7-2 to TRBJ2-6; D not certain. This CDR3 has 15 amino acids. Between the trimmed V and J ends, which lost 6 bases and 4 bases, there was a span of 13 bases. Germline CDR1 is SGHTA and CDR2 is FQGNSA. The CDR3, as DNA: TGTGCCAGCAGTTTAAGTGTGCAAGGGGCCAACGTCCTGACTTTC. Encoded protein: CASSLSVQGANVLTF.

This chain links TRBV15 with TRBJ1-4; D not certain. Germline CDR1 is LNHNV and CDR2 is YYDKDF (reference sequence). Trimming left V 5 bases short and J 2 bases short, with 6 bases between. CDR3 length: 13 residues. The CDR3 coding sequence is TGTGCCACCAGCGGGGTTACTAATGAAAAACTGTTTTTT. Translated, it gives CATSGVTNEKLFF.

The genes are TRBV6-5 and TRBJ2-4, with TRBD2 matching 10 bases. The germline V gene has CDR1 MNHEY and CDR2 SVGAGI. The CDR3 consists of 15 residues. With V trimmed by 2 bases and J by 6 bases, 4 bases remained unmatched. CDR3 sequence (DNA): TGTGCCAGCAGTTACAGCGGGGGGGCCGGAAACATTCAGTACTTC. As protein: CASSYSGGAGNIQYF.

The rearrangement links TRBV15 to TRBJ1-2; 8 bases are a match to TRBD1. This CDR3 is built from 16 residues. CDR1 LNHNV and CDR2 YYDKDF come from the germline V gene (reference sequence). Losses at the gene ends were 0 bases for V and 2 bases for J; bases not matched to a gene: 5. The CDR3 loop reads CATSRDWTGRNYGYTF. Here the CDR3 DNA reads TGTGCCACCAGCAGAGACTGGACAGGGCGGAACTATGGCTACACCTTC. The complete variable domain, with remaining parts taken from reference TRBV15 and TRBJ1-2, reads DAMVIQNPRYQVTQFGKPVTLSCSQTLNHNVMYWYQQKSSQAPKLLFHYYDKDFNNEADTPDNFQSRRPNTSFCFLDIRSPGLGDTAMYLCATSRDWTGRNYGYTFGSGTRLTVV.

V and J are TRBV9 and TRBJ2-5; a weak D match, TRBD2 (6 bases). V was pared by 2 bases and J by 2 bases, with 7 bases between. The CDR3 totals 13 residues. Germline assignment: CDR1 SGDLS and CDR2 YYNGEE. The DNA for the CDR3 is TGTGCCAGCAGCGTTAGCGGACAAGAGACCCAGTACTTC. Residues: CASSVSGQETQYF.

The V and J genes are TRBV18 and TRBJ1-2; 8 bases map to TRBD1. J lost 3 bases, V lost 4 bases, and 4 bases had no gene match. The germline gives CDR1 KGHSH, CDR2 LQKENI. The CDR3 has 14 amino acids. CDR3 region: CASSHSTGDYGYTF. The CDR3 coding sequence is TGTGCCAGCTCACATTCGACAGGGGACTATGGCTACACCTTC. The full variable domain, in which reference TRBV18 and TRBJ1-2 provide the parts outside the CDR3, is NAGVMQNPRHLVRRRGQEARLRCSPMKGHSHVYWYRQLPEEGLKFMVYLQKENIIDESGMPKERFSAEFPKEGPSILRIQQVVRGDSAAYFCASSHSTGDYGYTFGSGTRLTVV.

The CDR3 region is CASSLNSGGLFTSTDTQYF. In DNA form, the CDR3 reads TGTGCCAGCAGCTTAAACAGCGGGGGGCTTTTTACTAGCACAGATACGCAGTATTTT. V usage is TRBV5-6 and J usage is TRBJ2-3; 9 bases map to TRBD2. CDR1 is SGHDT and CDR2 is YYEEEE in the germline V gene. The trim removed 2 bases at V and 0 bases at J, leaving 13 bases unmatched. The CDR3 runs 19 residues.

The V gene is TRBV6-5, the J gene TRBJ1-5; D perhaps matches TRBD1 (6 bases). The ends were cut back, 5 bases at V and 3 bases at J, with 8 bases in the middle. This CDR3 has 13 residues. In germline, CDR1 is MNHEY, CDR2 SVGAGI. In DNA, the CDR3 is TGTGCCAGCAGTCGGACAGTCAATCAGCCCCAGCATTTT. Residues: CASSRTVNQPQHF.

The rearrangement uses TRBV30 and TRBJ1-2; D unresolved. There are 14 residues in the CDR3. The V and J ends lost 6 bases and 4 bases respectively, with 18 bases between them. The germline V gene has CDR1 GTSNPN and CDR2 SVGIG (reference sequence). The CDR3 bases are TGTGCCTGTCGGAGGTCCAACACACTCTATGGCTACACCTTC. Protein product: CACRRSNTLYGYTF.

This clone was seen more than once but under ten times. CDR3 residues: CASSSQGNTEAFF. CDR3 nucleotides: TGTGCCAGCAGCTCTCAGGGGAACACTGAAGCTTTCTTT. The chain joins TRBV7-3 to TRBJ1-1, with a weak D call TRBD1 (5 bases). Trimming took off 4 bases at V and 1 base at J, with 7 bases between the two ends. Germline assignment: CDR1 SGHTA and CDR2 FQGTGA. This CDR3 is built from 13 residues.

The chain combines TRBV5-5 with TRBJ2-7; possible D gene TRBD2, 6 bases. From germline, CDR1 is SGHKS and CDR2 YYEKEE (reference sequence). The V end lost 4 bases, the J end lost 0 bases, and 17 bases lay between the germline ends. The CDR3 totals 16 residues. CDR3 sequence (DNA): TGTGCCAGCAGCGCAGGGATGAGGGGACTCTCCTACGAGCAGTACTTC. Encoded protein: CASSAGMRGLSYEQYF. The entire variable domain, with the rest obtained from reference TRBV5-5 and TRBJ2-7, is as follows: DAGVTQSPTHLIKTRGQQVTLRCSPISGHKSVSWYQQVLGQGPQFIFQYYEKEERGRGNFPDRFSARQFPNYSSELNVNALLLGDSALYLCASSAGMRGLSYEQYFGPGTRLTVT.

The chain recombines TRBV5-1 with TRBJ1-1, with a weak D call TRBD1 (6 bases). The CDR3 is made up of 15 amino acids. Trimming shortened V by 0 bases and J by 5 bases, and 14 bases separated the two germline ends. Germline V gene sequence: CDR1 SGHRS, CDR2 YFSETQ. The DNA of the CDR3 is TGCGCCAGCAGCTTGGATGGCAGGGGTCGGACTGAAGCTTTCTTT. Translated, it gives CASSLDGRGRTEAFF.

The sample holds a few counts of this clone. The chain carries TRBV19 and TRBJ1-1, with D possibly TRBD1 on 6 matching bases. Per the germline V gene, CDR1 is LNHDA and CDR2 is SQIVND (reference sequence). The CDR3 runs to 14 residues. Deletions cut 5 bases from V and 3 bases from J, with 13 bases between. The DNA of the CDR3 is TGTGCCAGTAGTGAAACAGGGTGGCACACTGAAGCTTTCTTT. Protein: CASSETGWHTEAFF.

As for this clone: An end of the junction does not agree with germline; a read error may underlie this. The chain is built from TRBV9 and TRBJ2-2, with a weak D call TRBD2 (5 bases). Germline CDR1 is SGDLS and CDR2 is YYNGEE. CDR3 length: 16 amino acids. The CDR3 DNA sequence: TGTGCCAGCAACGTAGGACCCGGGATCAACACCGGGGAGCTGTTTTTT. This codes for CASNVGPGINTGELFF.

CDR3 sequence reads: CASSGGAQETQYF. As DNA, the CDR3 is TGTGCCAGCAGTGGCGGGGCCCAAGAGACCCAGTACTTC. The chain recombines TRBV6-6 with TRBJ2-5, with D possibly matching TRBD2 (6 bases). CDR3 length equals 13 residues. V dropped 5 bases and J dropped 1 base, with 8 bases sitting between them. Germline CDR1 MNHNY, CDR2 SVGAGI (reference sequence).

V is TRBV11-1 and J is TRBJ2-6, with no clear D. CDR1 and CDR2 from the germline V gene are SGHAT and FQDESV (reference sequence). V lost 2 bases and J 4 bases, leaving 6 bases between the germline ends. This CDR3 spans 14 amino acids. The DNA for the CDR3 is TGTGCCAGCAGCTTAATTTACGGGGCCAACGTCCTGACTTTC. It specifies CASSLIYGANVLTF.

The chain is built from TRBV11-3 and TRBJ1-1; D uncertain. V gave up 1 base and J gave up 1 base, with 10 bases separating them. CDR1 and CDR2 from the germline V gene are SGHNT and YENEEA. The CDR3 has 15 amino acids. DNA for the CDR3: TGTGCCAGCAGCTTAGTGGTGCTAGGGAACACTGAAGCTTTCTTT. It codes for CASSLVVLGNTEAFF.

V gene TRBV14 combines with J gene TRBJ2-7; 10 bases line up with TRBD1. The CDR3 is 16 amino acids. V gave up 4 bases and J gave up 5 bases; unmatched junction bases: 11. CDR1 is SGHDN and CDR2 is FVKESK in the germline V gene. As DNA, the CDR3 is TGTGCCAGCAGCCTAACCGGGACAGGGGTAAAGAACGAGCAGTACTTC. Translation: CASSLTGTGVKNEQYF.

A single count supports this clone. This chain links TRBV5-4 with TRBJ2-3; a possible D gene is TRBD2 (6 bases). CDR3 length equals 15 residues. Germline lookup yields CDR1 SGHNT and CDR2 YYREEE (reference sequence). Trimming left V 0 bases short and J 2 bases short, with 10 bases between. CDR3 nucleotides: TGTGCCAGCAGCTTGGCGGCTAGCGTCACAGATACGCAGTATTTT. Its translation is CASSLAASVTDTQYF. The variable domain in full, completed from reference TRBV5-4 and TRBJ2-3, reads ETGVTQSPTHLIKTRGQQVTLRCSSQSGHNTVSWYQQALGQGPQFIFQYYREEENGRGNFPPRFSGLQFPNYSSELNVNALELDDSALYLCASSLAASVTDTQYFGPGTRLTVL.

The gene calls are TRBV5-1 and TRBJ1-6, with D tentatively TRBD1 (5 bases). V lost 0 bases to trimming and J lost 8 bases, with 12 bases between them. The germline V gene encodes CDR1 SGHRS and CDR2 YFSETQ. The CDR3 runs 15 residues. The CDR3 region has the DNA TGCGCCAGCAGCTTGGACAGGACGGAGGATTCACCCCTCCACTTT. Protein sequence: CASSLDRTEDSPLHF.

CDR3 nucleotide sequence: TGTGCCAGCAGCTTGAAGGGGGCTCTTTATGGCTACACCTTC. Residues: CASSLKGALYGYTF. The chain has TRBV5-4 and TRBJ1-2; 7 nucleotides align to TRBD1. V was clipped by 1 base and J by 5 bases; unmatched bases: 5. Germline loops: CDR1 SGHNT, CDR2 YYREEE (reference sequence). The CDR3 has 14 residues.